This T cell receptor (beta chain) originates from a study of T cells after yellow fever vaccination (dated by TCRdb to about 2019). Some background on the complete study: The SMART-Seq v4 Ultra Low Input RNA kit was used to prepare libraries from fractions with low cell numbers. Bulk TCR alpha and beta repertoires were sequenced longitudinally to track T-cell clones before and after primary and booster YFV17D yellow fever vaccination. The cohort comprised two healthy male donors, one aged 18 to 30 and one aged 30 to 40 years. Blood samples were taken at several timepoints before and after primary and secondary immunization, and bulk PBMC replicates and cell subsets were isolated.

V loses 4 bases of germline sequence and J loses 2 bases, and the interval between the two ends is 11 bases. The CDR3 runs 14 residues from the cysteine to the phenylalanine. Only the CDR3 region is kept as DNA, spanning 42 bases read in frame from base 1. A note on this clonotype: The target of this receptor is not known. No base qualities exist here, and no much larger clone lies one base off it.

TCR cDNA was synthesized by 5'RACE template switching, through which a universal primer site and unique molecular identifiers were introduced. Priming of cDNA synthesis was performed from both the TCR alpha and TCR beta constant segments. Library amplification involved two PCR steps, and the second step added sample barcodes and sequencing adapters. Sequencing of the libraries was done on either Illumina HiSeq 2500 (2x100 bp) or NovaSeq (2x150 bp). The authors processed their data as follows. MIGEC handled demultiplexing of reads and collapsing into UMI consensus sequences, while MiXCR performed V(D)J alignment. Vaccine-responding clonotypes were defined with edgeR using replicate PBMC samples, requiring FDR below 0.01 and a log2 fold change above 5 up to day 15. Each bulk clonotype was labeled CD4 or CD8 based on which sequenced repertoire, CD4 or CD8, contained the clonotype at higher abundance. TCRdb reprocessing: public reads trimmed at Q25 with fastp, clones called with MiXCR, in-frame beta chains kept. Each entry is one CDR3 protein sequence, shown with its most common DNA and genes. For this entry, the V and J calls and clone size follow TCRdb and not the study's own pipeline. The sample table lists about 550,000 distinct CDR3 sequences, 15% to 20% of them with a count of one. Of the sample, more than 13% is held by the ten largest clones.

Study-level results and caveats: Compared with the primary T-cell response, the secondary T-cell response was faster but weaker, reaching its peak on day 5 rather than on day 15. Computational filtering was required because FACS-sorted repertoires could contain abundant contaminating clonotypes from the bulk population. Most clones expanded after primary vaccination were re-detected after the booster (96% of CD4 and approximately 89% of CD8), suggesting broad memory maintenance. A small fraction of clonotypes showed up in both the CD4 and CD8 compartments, probably as a result of convergent recombination. Only two donors were included in the study, so the extent to which the findings can be generalized is limited.

Per the publication, the treatment or condition label means: live attenuated yellow fever vaccine strain. At every blood-draw timepoint, two biological replicates of bulk PBMCs were collected. PBMCs were isolated from peripheral blood using a standard Ficoll-Paque protocol. TriZol was used to extract RNA from bulk PBMCs, from CD4 and CD8 fractions, and from dextramer-positive and dextramer-negative fractions. The source was PBMCs, collected 15 days after the yellow fever booster vaccination. This clonotype was obtained from a young man who received the YFV17D yellow fever vaccine. The rearrangement combines TRBV12-3 or TRBV12-4 with TRBJ2-5; the D segment cannot be called with confidence. The sequence in DNA is TGTGCCAGCAGTTCCAACAGTGTTCAAGAGACCCAGTACTTC. The resulting protein is CASSSNSVQETQYF.